Listed below are T cell receptor beta chains from one sample, sequenced in a study of blood T cell repertoires in COVID-19. TCRdb keeps only in-frame clones here, not all; method: immunoSEQ multiplex PCR. The table has about 150,000 clones, approximately 80% seen once. The sample was peripheral blood. Every receptor here comes from a woman aged 60-70 years with acute or convalescent COVID-19. Both conserved end residues are part of each CDR3. A D gene is named only where the DNA matches it firmly. Part of the rows lack a size; the others show once, few, many or a class for expanded clones.

CDR3 | DNA | size | V | D | J
CACKAGAFENEQFF | TGTGCCTGTAAAGCGGGGGCATTCGAAAATGAGCAGTTCTTC | - | TRBV2 | TRBD2 | TRBJ2-1
CASSYGSGTLQETQYF | TGTGCCAGCAGTTACGGATCCGGGACACTGCAAGAGACCCAGTACTTC | - | TRBV6-6 | - | TRBJ2-5
CASSATTGELFF | TGTGCCAGCAGTGCAACAACCGGGGAGCTGTTTTTT | - | TRBV12-3/TRBV12-4 | - | TRBJ2-2
CASSAYQGLGEQFF | TGCGCCAGCAGTGCCTATCAGGGTCTCGGTGAGCAGTTCTTC | - | TRBV10-2 | - | TRBJ2-1
CASSQEALAGGQDTQYF | TGCGCCAGCAGCCAAGAAGCACTAGCGGGGGGACAAGATACGCAGTATTTT | - | TRBV4-1 | TRBD2 | TRBJ2-3
CASSLLGLVDNEQFF | TGCGCCAGCAGCTTGTTGGGACTAGTGGACAATGAGCAGTTCTTC | - | TRBV5-1 | TRBD2 | TRBJ2-1
CSVRTGSNPGNTIYF | TGCAGCGTTAGGACAGGGAGTAACCCTGGAAACACCATATATTTT | - | TRBV29-1 | TRBD1 | TRBJ1-3
CAGQGGGAQTGELFF | TGTGCCGGACAGGGCGGGGGGGCCCAAACCGGGGAGCTGTTTTTT | - | TRBV2 | - | TRBJ2-2
CASRNRGGENTEAFF | TGTGCCAGTAGAAATAGGGGGGGCGAGAACACTGAAGCTTTCTTT | few | TRBV19 | - | TRBJ1-1
CASSDQTGAVGKNIQYF | TGTGCCAGCTCAGACCAGACAGGGGCGGTGGGCAAAAACATTCAGTACTTC | - | TRBV18 | TRBD1 | TRBJ2-4
CARSLLPAGQFF | TGTGCCAGAAGCTTACTACCGGCGGGGCAGTTCTTC | - | TRBV7-5 | - | TRBJ2-1
CASSPRTSQETQYF | TGTGCCAGCAGCCCCCGGACTAGCCAAGAGACCCAGTACTTC | - | TRBV3-1/TRBV3-2 | TRBD2 | TRBJ2-5
CASSDQTGINYGYTF | TGTGCCAGCAGCGATCAAACAGGGATTAACTATGGCTACACCTTC | - | TRBV9 | - | TRBJ1-2
CASSFLGVTGELFF | TGTGCCAGCAGCTTCCTCGGGGTCACCGGGGAGCTGTTTTTT | - | TRBV7-3 | - | TRBJ2-2
CAWSVSTGVTEAFF | TGTGCCTGGAGTGTATCCACCGGGGTCACTGAAGCTTTCTTT | - | TRBV30 | - | TRBJ1-1
CASSSRRGGNTEAFF | TGTGCCAGCAGCTCCCGGAGGGGCGGGAACACTGAAGCTTTCTTT | - | TRBV11-2 | - | TRBJ1-1
CASSDRGREKLFF | TGTGCCAGTAGTGACAGGGGAAGAGAAAAACTGTTTTTT | - | TRBV19 | TRBD1 | TRBJ1-4
CASRRQDLSTEAFF | TGTGCCAGTAGGAGACAAGATTTGAGCACTGAAGCTTTCTTT | - | TRBV19 | - | TRBJ1-1
CASSLVDRGGTGELFF | TGTGCCAGCAGCCTTGTCGACAGGGGTGGGACCGGGGAGCTGTTTTTT | - | TRBV6-6 | TRBD1 | TRBJ2-2
CASRSGTGLYEQYF | TGTGCCAGCAGGTCCGGGACAGGGCTCTACGAGCAGTACTTC | - | TRBV6-5 | TRBD1 | TRBJ2-7
CASSLDGVGADTQYF | TGTGCCAGCAGCTTAGACGGGGTGGGCGCAGATACGCAGTATTTT | - | TRBV7-2 | - | TRBJ2-3
CASSTTGRGEGEAFF | TGCGCCAGCAGCACTACAGGGAGGGGTGAGGGTGAAGCTTTCTTT | - | TRBV10-1 | - | TRBJ1-1
CASSISGPLDQPQHF | TGTGCCAGTAGTATCTCAGGGCCACTGGATCAGCCCCAGCATTTT | - | TRBV19 | - | TRBJ1-5
CASAQGTHSGNTIYF | TGTGCCAGCGCCCAGGGGACACACTCTGGAAACACCATATATTTT | - | TRBV6-5 | - | TRBJ1-3
CATSRGTQPQHF | TGTGCCACCAGCAGGGGAACACAGCCCCAGCATTTT | - | TRBV24-1 | - | TRBJ1-5
CASSLLSVGELFF | TGTGCCAGCAGTCTATTATCGGTCGGGGAGCTGTTTTTT | once | TRBV12-3/TRBV12-4 | - | TRBJ2-2
CASSSDTTNTEAFF | TGCGCCAGCAGCTCGGACACGACGAACACTGAAGCTTTCTTT | - | TRBV5-1 | - | TRBJ1-1
CASSTTGGHQPQHF | TGTGCCAGCAGCACCACAGGGGGCCATCAGCCCCAGCATTTT | - | TRBV28 | TRBD1 | TRBJ1-5
CASRNHQGRNTGELFF | TGTGCCAGTAGGAATCACCAGGGAAGGAACACCGGGGAGCTGTTTTTT | - | TRBV19 | - | TRBJ2-2
CASSFQGSGETQYF | TGTGCCAGCAGCTTTCAGGGGAGTGGAGAGACCCAGTACTTC | - | TRBV7-3 | - | TRBJ2-5
CAWSKGRRGGNTIYF | TGTGCCTGGAGTAAGGGCCGCAGGGGTGGAAACACCATATATTTT | - | TRBV30 | - | TRBJ1-3
CASSLIASFTDTQYF | TGCGCCAGCAGCTTGATAGCTAGCTTCACAGATACGCAGTATTTT | - | TRBV5-1 | - | TRBJ2-3
CASSVATGSWRVNTEAFF | TGTGCCAGCAGCGTAGCTACCGGATCTTGGAGAGTGAACACTGAAGCTTTCTTT | once | TRBV9 | - | TRBJ1-1
CASKRTSGIQETQYF | TGTGCCAGCAAACGGACTAGCGGGATCCAAGAGACCCAGTACTTC | - | TRBV6-5 | TRBD2 | TRBJ2-5
CASSYGTGEQPQHF | TGTGCCAGCAGTTACGGGACAGGGGAACAGCCCCAGCATTTT | - | TRBV27 | TRBD1 | TRBJ1-5
CASSFGLDSTDTQYF | TGTGCCAGCAGCTTCGGCCTAGATAGCACAGATACGCAGTATTTT | once | TRBV5-6 | - | TRBJ2-3
CASSVRDRGSPLHF | TGTGCCAGCAGTGTAAGGGACAGAGGCTCACCCCTCCACTTT | - | TRBV28 | TRBD1 | TRBJ1-6
CASSPLINEKLFF | TGTGCCAGTAGTCCACTGATTAATGAAAAACTGTTTTTT | - | TRBV19 | - | TRBJ1-4
CAWDHLEGTEAFF | TGTGCCTGGGATCACCTTGAGGGCACTGAAGCTTTCTTT | - | TRBV30 | - | TRBJ1-1
CASSTQGGTGVISPLHF | TGTGCCAGCAGCACCCAAGGGGGGACAGGGGTCATTTCACCCCTCCACTTT | - | TRBV4-2 | TRBD1 | TRBJ1-6
CASSLARLTGPTSYGYTF | TGTGCCAGCAGCTTAGCCCGCTTGACAGGGCCCACGTCCTATGGCTACACCTTC | - | TRBV7-9 | TRBD1 | TRBJ1-2
CATRGTDTQYF | TGTGCAACCAGGGGCACAGATACGCAGTATTTT | - | TRBV3-1/TRBV3-2 | - | TRBJ2-3
CASSEQGGNEKLFF | TGTGCCAGCAGTGAACAGGGGGGAAATGAAAAACTGTTTTTT | few | TRBV2 | TRBD1 | TRBJ1-4
CATSRPGTGTYGYTF | TGTGCCACCAGCAGACCTGGGACAGGGACCTATGGCTACACCTTC | many | TRBV15 | TRBD1 | TRBJ1-2
CASRREGAWDEKLFF | TGTGCCAGCAGAAGAGAGGGGGCTTGGGATGAAAAACTGTTTTTT | - | TRBV28 | TRBD1 | TRBJ1-4
CASSPPPDSGYTF | TGTGCCAGCTCACCCCCTCCCGACTCGGGCTACACCTTC | - | TRBV18 | - | TRBJ1-2
CASSRYSGSNTEAFF | TGTGCCAGCAGCCGCTATTCGGGGTCGAACACTGAAGCTTTCTTT | - | TRBV13 | - | TRBJ1-1
CASSIDRLGDTQYF | TGCGCCAGCAGCATAGACAGGCTGGGAGATACGCAGTATTTT | - | TRBV5-1 | - | TRBJ2-3
CASRRDRGPIHNSPLHF | TGTGCCAGCAGGCGGGACAGGGGGCCTATCCATAACTCACCCCTCCACTTT | - | TRBV27 | TRBD1 | TRBJ1-6
CASSYWPLETQYF | TGTGCCAGCAGTTACTGGCCCCTGGAGACCCAGTACTTC | - | TRBV6-6 | - | TRBJ2-5
CASSLDRANEKLFF | TGTGCCAGCAGTTTGGACAGAGCGAATGAAAAACTGTTTTTT | - | TRBV6-6 | - | TRBJ1-4
CASSLGAIQETQYF | TGTGCCAGCAGCTTGGGAGCCATCCAAGAGACCCAGTACTTC | - | TRBV5-8 | - | TRBJ2-5
CASSQVSSSSPLHF | TGTGCCAGCAGCCAAGTCTCATCTAGCTCACCCCTCCACTTT | - | TRBV14 | - | TRBJ1-6